The 22 T cell receptor beta chains listed next were all sequenced from one sample in a study of PD-1 blockade in classical Hodgkin lymphoma. Repertoires were generated with immunoSEQ multiplex PCR, while TCRdb's copy carries only in-frame clones and drops some. The sample lists about 42,000 clones, over 55% occurring once. Brentuximab vedotin exposure varied among the patients, all of whom had relapsed after autologous stem cell transplantation. This material consisted of peripheral blood mononuclear cells (PBMCs), taken at baseline. These receptors were obtained from a human donor with classical Hodgkin lymphoma.

The chain uses TRBV29-1 and TRBJ1-2; no firm D call. CDR1 and CDR2 from the germline V gene are SQVTM and ANQGSEA. The CDR3 is 14 amino acids. Trimming left V 2 bases short and J 6 bases short, with 16 bases between. The CDR3 sequence is CSVENLGYFDGYTF. The CDR3 nucleotides are TGCAGCGTTGAAAATTTAGGATATTTCGATGGCTACACCTTC.

J is TRBJ2-3 and V is TRBV9; 8 nucleotides line up with TRBD1. CDR3 length: 16 amino acids. Trimming removed 3 bases from V and 2 bases from J; junction bases left unmatched: 8. Germline V CDR1 and CDR2: SGDLS, YYNGEE. The CDR3 DNA reads as TGTGCCAGCAGCGCCTCCGGACAGGGTAACACAGATACGCAGTATTTT. As protein: CASSASGQGNTDTQYF.

This rearrangement joins TRBV11-3 to TRBJ2-7; D is ambiguous. Germline V gives CDR1 SGHNT, CDR2 YENEEA. The CDR3 extends over 12 amino acids. Deletions cut 5 bases from V and 0 bases from J, with 5 bases between. The CDR3: CASSPSSYEQYF. The CDR3 bases are TGTGCCAGCAGCCCAAGCTCCTACGAGCAGTACTTC.

The rearrangement links TRBV18 to TRBJ2-7; TRBD2 agrees at 9 bases. The CDR3 covers 16 residues. Trimming cost V 6 bases and J 4 bases; bases outside gene matches: 13. Germline loops: CDR1 KGHSH, CDR2 LQKENI. CDR3 amino acids: CASSTTGGGAWYEQYF. CDR3 bases: TGTGCCAGCTCCACCACCGGCGGGGGGGCTTGGTACGAGCAGTACTTC.

This clone occurred once. This chain's CDR3 is CAWSGWGKGGEKLFF. CDR3 in DNA: TGTGCCTGGAGTGGCTGGGGGAAGGGAGGTGAAAAACTGTTTTTT. V usage is TRBV30 and J usage is TRBJ1-4; TRBD1 is a possible D gene (5 bases). V was shortened by 1 base and J by 7 bases, with 16 bases between the two germline ends. The CDR3 is 15 amino acids. The germline V gene encodes CDR1 GTSNPN and CDR2 SVGIG (reference sequence).

The chain combines TRBV6-5 with TRBJ1-2; 9 nucleotides align to TRBD1. CDR3 length: 13 residues. CDR1 and CDR2 from the germline V gene are MNHEY and SVGAGI. After removal of 5 bases from V and 7 bases from J, the junction contained 5 bases not matched to a gene. DNA for the CDR3: TGTGCCAGCAGTCCCGGGACAGGGCGTGGCTACACCTTC. Translating it yields CASSPGTGRGYTF.

Only a few counts were recorded for this clone. This rearrangement joins TRBV19 to TRBJ2-3; D might be TRBD1 (6 bases). Germline lookup yields CDR1 LNHDA and CDR2 SQIVND (reference sequence). CDR3 size: 14 residues. V lost 5 bases, J lost 2 bases, and 11 bases lay in between. DNA of the CDR3: TGTGCCAGTAGTGTCCAGGGGTTCACAGATACGCAGTATTTT. It is translated as CASSVQGFTDTQYF.

The table lists this clone with a few counts. The genes are TRBV18 and TRBJ1-3; the D gene is possibly TRBD1 (6 bases). The CDR3 runs to 16 residues. Trimming left V 6 bases short and J 4 bases short, with 19 bases between. Germline values: CDR1 KGHSH, CDR2 LQKENI. CDR3 sequence reads: CASSLASGAPGNTIYF. The DNA of the CDR3 is TGTGCCAGCTCCCTGGCCTCGGGGGCACCCGGAAACACCATATATTTT.

This chain uses TRBV10-3 with TRBJ2-3; the D gene could be TRBD1 or TRBD2 (5 bases each). CDR1 is ENHRY and CDR2 is SYGVKD in the germline V gene. The CDR3 length is 16 residues. V lost 9 bases, J lost 0 bases, and 19 bases lay in between. CDR3 region: CAINPGAEKSTDTQYF. CDR3 sequence (DNA): TGTGCCATAAATCCCGGGGCGGAAAAGAGCACAGATACGCAGTATTTT.

V is TRBV9 and J is TRBJ2-7; 10 bases fit TRBD2. CDR3 length: 14 residues. Trimming took 4 bases from V and 3 from J; bases not matched to a gene: 4. CDR1 SGDLS and CDR2 YYNGEE come from the germline V gene. CDR3 region: CASSPWTSGYEQYF. In DNA, the CDR3 is TGTGCCAGCAGCCCATGGACTAGCGGCTACGAGCAGTACTTC.

The genes are TRBV27 and TRBJ2-2, with 9 bases fitting TRBD2. The germline CDR1 and CDR2 sequences are MNHEY and SMNVEV (reference sequence). V dropped 7 bases and J dropped 0; count of bases not matched to a gene: 6. This CDR3 is built from 16 residues. In nucleotides, the CDR3 is TGTGCCAGCAAAGTTCTAGCGGGAACGAACACCGGGGAGCTGTTTTTT. Amino acids: CASKVLAGTNTGELFF.

In its sample, this clone was seen a few times. The identical CDR3 is also encoded by other nucleotide sequences in the sample. The chain employs TRBV4-2 and TRBJ2-7, with 11 positions matching TRBD2. The trim removed 2 bases at V and 0 bases at J, leaving 0 bases unmatched. This CDR3 comprises 15 residues. CDR1 and CDR2 (germline): LGHNA, YNFKEQ. The CDR3 reads CASSQTSGSSYEQYF. The CDR3 DNA sequence: TGTGCCAGCAGCCAAACTAGCGGGAGCTCCTACGAGCAGTACTTC.

V is TRBV15 and J is TRBJ1-1; D is possibly TRBD1 (6 bases). Per germline, CDR1 LNHNV and CDR2 YYDKDF (reference sequence). Trimming took 3 bases from V and 3 from J, leaving 17 bases between them. The CDR3 has 16 amino acids. The CDR3 reads CATSSFRGGLDTEAFF. Here the CDR3 DNA reads TGTGCCACCAGCAGCTTTAGGGGGGGTCTTGACACTGAAGCTTTCTTT.

The rearrangement uses TRBV19 and TRBJ2-5; D is ambiguous. Trimming took 5 bases from V and 1 from J, leaving 8 bases between them. The CDR3 runs to 13 residues. Germline values: CDR1 LNHDA, CDR2 SQIVND (reference sequence). CDR3 sequence reads: CASSADIQETQYF. The DNA for the CDR3 is TGTGCCAGTAGTGCTGACATCCAAGAGACCCAGTACTTC.

The genes are TRBV9 and TRBJ2-7; TRBD2 is a possible D gene (5 bases). V dropped 5 bases and J dropped 4 bases, with 16 bases sitting between them. Germline loops: CDR1 SGDLS, CDR2 YYNGEE. The length of the CDR3 is 14 residues. CDR3 protein: CASRPGRLPYEQYF. The DNA of the CDR3 is TGTGCCAGCAGACCGGGCCGACTACCTTACGAGCAGTACTTC.

This chain connects TRBV27 to TRBJ1-1, with D perhaps TRBD1 (5 bases). The V gene lost 0 bases and the J gene lost 7 bases, with 15 bases spanning the gap. There are 15 residues in the CDR3. The V gene's germline CDR1 is MNHEY and CDR2 SMNVEV (reference sequence). As DNA, the CDR3 is TGTGCCAGCAGTTTATCGTACGGGACGGAAAATGAAGCTTTCTTT. The encoded protein is CASSLSYGTENEAFF.

This rearrangement joins TRBV7-3 to TRBJ2-4; 11 bases map to TRBD2. The V gene's germline CDR1 is SGHTA and CDR2 FQGTGA. V was clipped by 3 bases and J by 7 bases; unmatched bases: 8. The CDR3 loop spans 16 amino acids. CDR3 residues: CASSFELAGARNIQYF. In nucleotides, the CDR3 is TGTGCCAGCAGCTTCGAACTAGCGGGAGCCCGGAACATTCAGTACTTC. Filled out from reference TRBV7-3 and TRBJ2-4, the complete variable domain reads GAGVSQTPSNKVTEKGKYVELRCDPISGHTALYWYRQSLGQGPEFLIYFQGTGAADDSGLPNDRFFAVRPEGSVSTLKIQRTERGDSAVYLCASSFELAGARNIQYFGAGTRLSVL.

This clone was observed a single time. The V and J genes are TRBV29-1 and TRBJ2-5; D perhaps matches TRBD1 (6 bases). V gave up 7 bases and J gave up 9 bases, with 15 bases separating them. Per the germline V gene, CDR1 is SQVTM and CDR2 is ANQGSEA. CDR3 length equals 11 residues. The DNA of the CDR3 is TGCAGCGCCGACAGGTCAGGGGCCCAGTACTTC. Translating gives CSADRSGAQYF.

V and J are TRBV7-9 and TRBJ1-5; 7 bases are a match to TRBD1. V lost 5 bases to trimming and J lost 5 bases; unmatched junction nucleotides: 9. Germline V gene data show CDR1 as SEHNR and CDR2 as FQNEAQ (reference sequence). The CDR3 contains 15 residues. The CDR3 is CASSKTGDVYQPQHF. The CDR3 region has the DNA TGTGCCAGCAGCAAAACAGGGGACGTGTATCAGCCCCAGCATTTT.

This clone came up a few times. CDR3 loop: CASSIQGWQEAFF. CDR3 bases: TGTGCCAGCAGCATACAGGGTTGGCAGGAAGCTTTCTTT. The chain links TRBV5-4 to TRBJ1-1; a possible D gene is TRBD1 (6 bases). The germline V gene encodes CDR1 SGHNT and CDR2 YYREEE (reference sequence). The CDR3 totals 13 residues. Trimming took off 4 bases at V and 8 bases at J, with 15 bases between the two ends.

The J gene is TRBJ2-1, the V gene TRBV7-6; TRBD1 is a possible D gene (6 bases). CDR3 size: 13 residues. V shed 5 bases and J shed 9 bases, with 14 bases lying between them. Germline CDR1 reads SGHVS; CDR2 reads FNYEAQ. CDR3 nucleotides: TGTGCCAGCAGCAAAAACAGGGAAGGTGAGCAGTTCTTC. It yields the protein CASSKNREGEQFF.

As DNA, the CDR3 is TGTGCCAGCACCTTAGGATTTGGTAACTATGGCTACACCTTC. Translating gives CASTLGFGNYGYTF. The rearrangement uses TRBV6-6 and TRBJ1-2; D is unresolved. Deletions cut 7 bases from V and 1 base from J, with 13 bases between. The CDR3 spans 14 residues. Per the germline V gene, CDR1 is MNHNY and CDR2 is SVGAGI (reference sequence).